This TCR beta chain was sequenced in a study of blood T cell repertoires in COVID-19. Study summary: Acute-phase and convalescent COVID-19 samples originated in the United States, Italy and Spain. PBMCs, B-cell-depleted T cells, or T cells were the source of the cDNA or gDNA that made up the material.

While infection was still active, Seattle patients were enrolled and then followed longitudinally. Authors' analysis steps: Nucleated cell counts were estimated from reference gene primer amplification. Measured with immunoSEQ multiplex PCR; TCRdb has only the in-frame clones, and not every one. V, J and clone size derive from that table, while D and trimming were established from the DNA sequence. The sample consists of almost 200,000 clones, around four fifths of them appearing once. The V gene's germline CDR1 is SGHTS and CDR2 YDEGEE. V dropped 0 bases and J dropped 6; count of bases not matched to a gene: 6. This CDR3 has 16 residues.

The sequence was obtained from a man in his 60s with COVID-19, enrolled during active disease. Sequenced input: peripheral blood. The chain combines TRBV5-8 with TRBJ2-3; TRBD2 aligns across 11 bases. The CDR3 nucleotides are TGTGCCAGCAGCTTGGGGGGTCTAGCGGGAGGCGATACGCAGTATTTT. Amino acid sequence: CASSLGGLAGGDTQYF.